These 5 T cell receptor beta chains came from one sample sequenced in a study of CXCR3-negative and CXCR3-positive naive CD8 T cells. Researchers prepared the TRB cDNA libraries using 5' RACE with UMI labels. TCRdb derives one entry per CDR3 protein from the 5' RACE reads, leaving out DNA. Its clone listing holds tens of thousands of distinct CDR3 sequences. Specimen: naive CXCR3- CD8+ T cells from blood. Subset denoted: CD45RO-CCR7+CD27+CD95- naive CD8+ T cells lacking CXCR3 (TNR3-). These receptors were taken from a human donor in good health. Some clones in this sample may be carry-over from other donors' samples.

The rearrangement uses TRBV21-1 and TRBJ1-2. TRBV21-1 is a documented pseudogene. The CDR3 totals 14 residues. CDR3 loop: CASSPDGGLYGYTF.

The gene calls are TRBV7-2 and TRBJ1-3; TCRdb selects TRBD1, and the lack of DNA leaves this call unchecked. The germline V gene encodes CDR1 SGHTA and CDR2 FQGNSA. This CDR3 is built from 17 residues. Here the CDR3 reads CASSPGRRTEPGNTIYF.

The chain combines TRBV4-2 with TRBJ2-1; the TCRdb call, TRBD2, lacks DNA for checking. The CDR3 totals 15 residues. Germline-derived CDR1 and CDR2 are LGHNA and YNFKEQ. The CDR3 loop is CASSQASGDSNEQFF.

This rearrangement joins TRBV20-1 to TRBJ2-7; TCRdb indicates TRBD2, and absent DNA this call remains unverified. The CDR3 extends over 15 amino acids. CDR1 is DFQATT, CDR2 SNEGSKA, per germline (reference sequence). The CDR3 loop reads CSARDLIASPYEQYF.

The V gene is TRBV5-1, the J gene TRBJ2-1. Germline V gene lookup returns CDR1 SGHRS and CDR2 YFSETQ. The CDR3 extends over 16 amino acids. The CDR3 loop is CASSWVLAISYNEQFF.